This T cell receptor (beta chain) derives from a study of spatial heterogeneity in lung cancer. TCRdb redid the calling of the 5' RACE reads with MiXCR, one entry per CDR3 protein. Of thousands of distinct CDR3 sequences listed, about 53% are singletons. Time point indicated: sample taken at primary tumor resection. Whole RNA was taken from tumor, nontumor lung or frozen PBMC; it was then sequenced unsorted. The donors were 70 or so patients with non-small cell lung cancer that was early-stage and untreated. Study-level findings and limits: Ubiquitous expanded tumor TCRs appeared in blood more at resection than follow-up.

The germline V gene has CDR1 MDHEN and CDR2 SYDVKM. The length of the CDR3 is 13 residues. The V end was cut by 10 bases, the J end by 0 bases, with 10 bases between. Only a few counts were recorded for this clonotype. No antigen is known for it. This beta chain represents an off-target read in a library built for alpha chains; its size is of limited meaning. The sequenced sample was PBMCs, obtained at surgery. The sequence was obtained from a female donor with early-stage non-small cell lung cancer. The J gene is TRBJ2-4, the V gene TRBV28, with D tentatively TRBD2 (5 bases). Written as DNA, the CDR3 is TGTGCCACACTAGGAGTAGCCAAAAACATTCAGTACTTC. Translation gives CATLGVAKNIQYF.